The present T cell receptor (beta chain) was sequenced within a study of beta chain features in type 1 diabetes (dated by TCRdb to the late 2010s). As for the study more broadly: Mean age, gender distribution, total cell number and subset yield did not differ between patients and healthy donors. Whereas all 30 or so donors provided naive and central memory subsets, regulatory and stem cell-like memory subsets were isolated from just 8 patients and about eight healthy donors. A total of approximately 110,000,000 sorted cells were examined across all samples, and a strong correlation was observed between cell number per subset and RNA yield. The study compared the TCRB repertoires of sorted circulating CD4+ T cell subsets in recently diagnosed type 1 diabetes patients with those in matched healthy donors.

This clone has just a few counts. It lacks a known antigen. Base qualities were left out, and no much larger clone turns up one base away. Each donor gave one peripheral blood draw, averaging approximately 120 mL, which was collected into heparinised tubes. A BD FACSAria II and a panel including CD45RO, CCR7, CD25, CD127, CD95 and CD27 were used to sort naive, central memory, regulatory and stem cell-like memory CD4+ T cells. All sorted populations exceeded 95% purity. PBMCs were separated immediately by Lymphoprep density gradient centrifugation and were stained directly, without being cultured. Samples were stained and sorted in pairs, with one healthy donor and one patient per experiment, so that batch effects were minimized. The High Capacity cDNA Reverse Transcription Kit was used to reverse transcribe all of the isolated RNA, meaning that expressed TCRB transcripts were what got sequenced. Deep immunoSEQ sequencing was performed on naive, central memory and regulatory T cell samples, with an average of around 3.5 million total reads per sample. Sorted cells were lysed in RLT buffer, and RNA was extracted using DNase-treated RNeasy Micro or Mini kits according to cell number. Each cell subset was processed on its own to prevent cross-contamination, while patient and healthy donor samples were processed together. Using the immunoSEQ multiplex PCR, TCRB sequences were amplified from cDNA into 87-bp fragments spanning the CDR3 region. Sequencing of the amplicons was performed on the Illumina HiSeq platform. In the authors' own workflow: Synthetic template baselines were used to correct PCR bias computationally, reads within Hamming distance 2 were collapsed, and singletons that could not be merged were discarded. Reads were aligned to IMGT to assign V, D and J genes, CDR3 length, and insertions or deletions at six rearrangement sites. Within each subset, clonotype counts were normalized to sorted cell number, after which true diversity and Gini coefficients were computed with the tcR R package. The overlap coefficient, calculated on TCRB nucleotide sequences, was used to quantify repertoire sharing. TCRdb re-hosts the immuneACCESS table, in-frame sequences only. Its copies lack some clones; in the studies checked, an unresolved V gene accounts for under half of them, and the cause for the rest is not known. That table gives V, J and clone size, and the DNA gave D and trimming. The sample table contains about 300,000 clones; only one count was recorded for around 7.3% of them. The ten biggest clones cover under 1.3% of the sample.

Findings and caveats that apply to the study as a whole: Because cDNA was sequenced instead of genomic DNA, activated cells with high expression could be over-represented, although the groups did not differ in activation or CD3 levels. Naive, central memory and regulatory TCRB repertoires appeared to be more similar among patients than among healthy donors. Because the HLA sub-analyses included only small numbers of individuals, any influence of HLA type on TCRB rearrangement was left unresolved. Patients with type 1 diabetes made fewer insertions and deleted more nucleotides at VDJ recombination sites, implying thymic rearrangement abnormalities. Shorter templates might have been favored by PCR, but patient and control samples were amplified and corrected together, so both groups would have been affected equally by any skew. In all four CD4+ subsets, TCRB CDR3 length was moderately but significantly shorter in type 1 diabetes patients.

The receptor was isolated from a woman between 18 and 29 years old in good health. The sample was central memory CD4+ T cells from blood.

Here is the DNA: TGTGCCAGCAGTGAAGGACAGGGGGCCTTAGGAAACACCATATATTTT. Translation gives CASSEGQGALGNTIYF. The V and J genes are TRBV6-1 and TRBJ1-3, and TRBD1 matches 10 of the central bases. CDR3 length: 16 amino acids, cysteine to phenylalanine. Of all the DNA, just the CDR3 is kept, 48 bases in frame from base 1. V is pruned by 1 base and J by 4 bases, leaving 4 bases of the junction without a gene match. Via the germline V gene, CDR1 is MNHNS and CDR2 SASEGT.